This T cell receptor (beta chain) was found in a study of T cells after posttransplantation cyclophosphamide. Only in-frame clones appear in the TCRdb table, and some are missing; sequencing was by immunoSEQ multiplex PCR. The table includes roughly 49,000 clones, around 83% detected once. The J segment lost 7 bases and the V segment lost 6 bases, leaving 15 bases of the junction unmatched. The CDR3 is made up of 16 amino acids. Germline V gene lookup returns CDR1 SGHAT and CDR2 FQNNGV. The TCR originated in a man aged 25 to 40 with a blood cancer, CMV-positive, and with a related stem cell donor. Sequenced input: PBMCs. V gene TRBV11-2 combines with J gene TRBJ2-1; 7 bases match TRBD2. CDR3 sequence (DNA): TGTGCCAGCAGTCCCTTCACGGGACTATACTTGAATGAGCAGTTCTTC. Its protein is CASSPFTGLYLNEQFF.